This section outlines one T cell receptor beta chain sequence together with its context. Deletions cut 5 bases from V and 0 bases from J, with 11 bases between. Germline-derived CDR1 and CDR2 are SGHAT and FQNNGV. CDR3 length: 14 residues. This entry belongs to a study of blood T cell repertoires in COVID-19. As processed by the authors: Researchers report that nucleated cell counts were estimated from reference gene primer amplification. Produced via immunoSEQ multiplex PCR; TCRdb's table is partial and in-frame only. For V, J and clone size, that table is used; D and trimming come from the DNA. The table includes about 70,000 clones, 86% detected once.

This chain links TRBV11-2 with TRBJ2-7, with TRBD2 as a possible D gene (5 bases). Sequencing used peripheral blood. The TCR sequence derives from a woman aged 55-70 years with acute or convalescent COVID-19. In DNA form, the CDR3 reads TGTGCCAGCAGCCGTGCGGACTTCTCCTACGAGCAGTACTTC. Translation gives CASSRADFSYEQYF. Full variable domain (outside the CDR3, taken from reference TRBV11-2 and TRBJ2-7): EAGVAQSPRYKIIEKRQSVAFWCNPISGHATLYWYQQILGQGPKLLIQFQNNGVVDDSQLPKDRFSAERLKGVDSTLKIQPAKLEDSAVYLCASSRADFSYEQYFGPGTRLTVT.